This TCR beta chain was sequenced during a study of vaccination and CD4 T cells after COVID-19. As for this clonotype: Its cognate antigen is unknown.

Stated treatment: roughly ten-day PBMC culture with coronavirus spike peptide pools or control peptides (ViraFEST assay). CD4+ T-cell collection from the unexposed donor predated the COVID-19 pandemic (2011-2018). Sequence data for DNA of cultured CD4+ T cells were generated by the Oncomine TCR Beta short-read assay. Extraction of genomic DNA was performed on cultured CD4+ T cells. TCRdb independently ran MiXCR on the PCR reads; one entry per CDR3 protein. The sample includes 5,500 to 8,000 distinct CDR3 sequences, around half seen only once; the top ten take less than 35%. CDR1 is MRHNA and CDR2 is SNTAGT in the germline V gene. The germline V and J ends were trimmed by 6 bases and 6 bases, with 8 bases remaining between them. The CDR3 is made up of 11 amino acids.

V gene TRBV6-4 combines with J gene TRBJ2-5, with D possibly being TRBD1 (5 bases). The TCR sequence derives from a human donor in good health. Sequencing was carried out using CD4+ T cells from blood, cultured in vitro. The CDR3 reads CASRGLKTQYF. The CDR3 region has the DNA TGTGCCAGCAGGGGGCTCAAGACCCAGTACTTC.